The rows below give T cell receptor beta chains drawn from one sample of a study of blood T cell repertoires in COVID-19. Sequencing used immunoSEQ multiplex PCR; TCRdb keeps in-frame clones, though not all of them. The sample consists of roughly 200,000 clones, 80% to 85% of them appearing once. The specimen sequenced was peripheral blood. All receptors come from a woman of 80 years or more with COVID-19, enrolled during active disease. Both conserved end residues are part of each CDR3. The D gene is left open where the match is weak. Size tells how often a clone was seen (once, few, many) or the class of an expanded clone, and some rows leave it out.

NA	TRBJ2-7	TRBD2	TRBV7-2	CASSLAPRASGGEQYF	TGTGCCAGCAGCTTAGCCCCTAGGGCTAGCGGGGGCGAGCAGTACTTC
NA	TRBJ1-2	TRBD1	TRBV5-4	CASSLTGEYYGYTF	TGTGCCAGCAGCTTGACAGGGGAGTACTATGGCTACACCTTC
few	TRBJ2-7	NA	TRBV3-1/TRBV3-2	CASSPAGSEQYF	TGTGCCAGCAGCCCTGCCGGGTCCGAGCAGTACTTC
NA	TRBJ2-3	NA	TRBV30	CAWSVGRHSTDTQYF	TGTGCCTGGAGTGTAGGCAGGCATAGCACAGATACGCAGTATTTT
NA	TRBJ2-2	TRBD2	TRBV10-3	CAITTTGGGVRAGELFF	TGTGCCATCACCACGACTGGCGGGGGGGTGCGGGCCGGGGAGCTGTTTTTT
few	TRBJ1-5	NA	TRBV10-3	CAIIECRQDLINQPQHF	TGTGCCATCATAGAATGTAGGCAGGATTTAATCAATCAGCCCCAGCATTTT
NA	TRBJ2-2	NA	TRBV6-5	CASRKQGRPGELFF	TGTGCCAGCAGGAAACAGGGTCGGCCCGGGGAGCTGTTTTTT
NA	TRBJ1-1	NA	TRBV19	CASSPDKNTEAFF	TGTGCCAGTAGTCCAGACAAGAACACTGAAGCTTTCTTT
NA	TRBJ1-2	TRBD1	TRBV13	CASSLRDRDYGYTF	TGTGCCAGCAGCCTCCGGGACAGGGACTATGGCTACACCTTC
NA	TRBJ1-5	NA	TRBV6-1	CASSEIRGYQPQHF	TGTGCCAGCAGTGAAATTAGGGGTTATCAGCCCCAGCATTTT
NA	TRBJ2-4	TRBD2	TRBV10-2	CASSESGSGGKNIQYF	TGCGCCAGCAGTGAGTCAGGAAGCGGGGGAAAAAACATTCAGTACTTC
NA	TRBJ1-5	TRBD1	TRBV2	CASNPQTGVGQPQHF	TGTGCCAGCAACCCACAGACAGGGGTGGGGCAGCCCCAGCATTTT
once	TRBJ1-2	NA	TRBV28	CASSPGQFDYGYTF	TGTGCCAGCAGTCCAGGACAGTTCGACTATGGCTACACCTTC
NA	TRBJ2-3	NA	TRBV4-1	CASSQAPDTQYF	TGCGCCAGCAGCCAAGCCCCGGATACGCAGTATTTT
NA	TRBJ2-1	TRBD2	TRBV7-9	CASSPGTRGVYGEQFF	TGTGCCAGCAGCCCCGGGACTAGAGGTGTTTACGGTGAGCAGTTCTTC
NA	TRBJ2-4	TRBD2	TRBV7-2	CASSLDTGGIQYF	TGTGCCAGCAGCTTAGATACGGGGGGGATTCAGTACTTC
NA	TRBJ2-3	NA	TRBV4-2	CASSQGLATSTDTQYF	TGTGCCAGCAGCCAAGGTCTAGCGACTAGCACAGATACGCAGTATTTT
NA	TRBJ1-6	TRBD1	TRBV4-1	CASSQYQGGGNSPLHF	TGCGCCAGCAGCCAATATCAAGGGGGCGGGAATTCACCCCTCCACTTT